This entry features one T cell receptor (beta chain) sequence. The antigen it binds to is not known. The sample holds no much larger clone one base away, and base qualities are not on file. The sample contains more than one DNA sequence encoding this CDR3. This entry belongs to a study of shared clonotypes between healthy human individuals (dated by TCRdb to the early 2020s). At the level of the whole study: The cohort comprised a couple of women and a few men aged 18 to 49 years. Per donor, leukapheresis produced somewhere between about 0.85 and 9.5 billion PBMCs. To estimate repertoire size and how much clonotype sharing occurs between individuals, the study deeply sequenced the blood TCR repertoires of five healthy adults. To increase sequencing depth and limit assay-specific biases, TCR repertoire library preparation and sequencing were carried out by different laboratories using diverse techniques. Per donor, three plates each were used for CD4 naive and CD4 memory, two for CD8 naive, and one for CD8 memory. What the work shows at the level of the full study, not this receptor alone: Rarefaction of sorted-subset datasets indicated incomplete sequencing despite the large sequencing depth. Because the study included a small number of donors, the genetic and exposure-history diversity represented was limited. Larger estimated clonotype richness was generally found for naive subsets than for memory subsets. Across a handful of donors, approximately 4.9% of naive CD4, roughly 3.5% of naive CD8, roughly 2.3% of memory CD4, and approximately 0.4% of memory CD8 clonotypes were shared. Pairwise subsampling indicated that sequencing depth was expected to affect the degree of clonotype sharing among donors. Sampling was restricted to blood, and TCR repertoires in tissue are likely to differ from TCR repertoires in blood. Higher generation probabilities were observed for clonotypes shared by all four sorted-subset donors than for non-shared clonotypes.

Per the germline V gene, MNHNS is the CDR1 and SASEGT is the CDR2. The CDR3 holds 14 amino acids from the cysteine to the phenylalanine. Only CDR3 DNA remains: 42 bases, in frame from the first base. V and J are truncated by 2 bases and 8 bases respectively, leaving an intervening sequence of 12 bases. Using the deep immunoSEQ assay, TCR CDR3 regions were amplified from genomic DNA by multiplex PCR. Genomic DNA extracted from each cell subset was distributed evenly over all wells of several immunoSEQ 96-well plates, and each plate served as one replicate. For sorted subsets, each replicate PCR was loaded with roughly 200 ng genomic DNA, equivalent to 30,000 or so T cell genomes. Purified libraries were measured with a Qubit 3.0 fluorometer, size-checked on a Bioanalyzer 2100, and measured again with the KAPA Library Quantification kit. A separate single-read 150-cycle Illumina NextSeq 550 flow cell was used to sequence each immunoSEQ 96-well plate. As for how the authors treated the data: The immunoSEQ output contained only junctional sequences without quality scores, so filtering could not match that applied to full-length reads. To assign V/J genes and CDR3, sequences were annotated against IMGT germline references using PyIR, a Python wrapper for IgBLAST v1.9. Reads with weak V/J assignments (E-value above 1e-6), missing CDR3, stop codons, out-of-frame junctions, or ambiguous translated residues were removed. V3J clonotypes were defined as sequences sharing an identical inferred V gene, J gene, and CDR3 amino acid sequence. To compute the percentage overlap between repertoires, the number of shared unique clonotypes was divided by the size of the smaller repertoire. Richness of each repertoire was evaluated using RTK rarefaction, the Chao1 estimator, and Recon v2.1 estimates of unobserved clonotypes. Generation probabilities for all TCRbeta clonotypes obtained by the gDNA method from four donors were computed using OLGA. TCRdb provides this immuneACCESS table in a form limited to in-frame rearrangements. Some clones are lacking; in checked studies, under half of them reflect an unresolved V gene, and why the rest are absent is not known. The DNA was the basis for D and trimming; V, J and clone size are from that table. The sample yields about 700,000 clones; roughly 70% were counted once. The ten largest clones take up about 1.8% of the sample.

Donors were healthy HIV-negative adults with no recently reported acute infections or vaccinations. Every donor was a Caucasian adult living in Nashville, Tennessee, USA. CD4+ T cells were enriched through magnetic negative selection, after which naive cells were positively selected on CD45RA and the remaining negative fraction served as the memory subset. Blood was obtained by leukapheresis, after which PBMCs were separated by Ficoll-Histopaque density gradient centrifugation and cryopreserved in liquid nitrogen vapor phase. Purity and quantity of every magnetically sorted T cell population were checked by analytical flow cytometry. Genomic DNA was isolated from each sorted fraction and quantified by UV absorbance on a Nanodrop 2000c.

Material for sequencing was memory CD4+ T cells sorted from blood. Interpreted using the paper, the cell subset or site label stands for: CD45RA-negative fraction. The source is a woman aged 25 to 39 in good health. In this chain, TRBV6-1 is recombined with TRBJ1-4, with TRBD1 as a weak D call on 6 bases. The encoded CDR3 is CASSERRGGEKLFF. The sequenced DNA: TGTGCCAGCAGTGAACGCAGGGGAGGGGAAAAACTGTTTTTT.